This T cell receptor beta chain was captured in a study of graft-versus-host responses after intestinal transplantation. Study-level information: Every transplant recipient was induced with anti-thymocyte globulin, then maintained on tacrolimus and steroids for about 3 years. Study-wide points: Ileal or blood samples showed some GvH clones first, and such clones were also found in recipient marrow.

Concerning this clone itself: No antigen is known for it.

This CDR3 comprises 18 residues. Trimming left V 1 base short and J 4 bases short, with 19 bases between. Per germline, CDR1 LGHNA and CDR2 YNFKEQ. The table came from immunoSEQ multiplex PCR; TCRdb's copy has only in-frame clones and leaves some out. In the table there are around 110,000 clones, around nine tenths of which are singletons. The specimen comprised unstimulated CD4+ T cells sorted from spleen or lymph node cells, sampled before transplant. The chain employs TRBV4-2 and TRBJ2-2, with a possible D match to TRBD1 (6 bases). The receptor's source is a human donor who was the organ donor for an intestinal transplant. This CDR3 reads CASSQVGWGQGPTGELFF. Written as DNA, the CDR3 is TGTGCCAGCAGCCAAGTAGGTTGGGGGCAGGGGCCCACCGGGGAGCTGTTTTTT.